These 27 T cell receptor beta chains were sequenced from one sample in a study of shared clonotypes between healthy human individuals. The protocol was immunoSEQ multiplex PCR, while the TCRdb copy is restricted to in-frame clones and leaves out a portion. This sample has about 380,000 clones, with 90% to 97% found just once. The sample comprised memory CD8+ T cells sorted from blood. Documented subset: CD45RO+ cells pooled with CCR7-negative TemRA cells. The receptors derive from a man aged 25-45 years in good health.

The rearrangement uses TRBV10-1 and TRBJ1-1; tentatively, D is TRBD1 (6 bases). The CDR3 totals 13 residues. V was pared by 8 bases and J by 6 bases, with 16 bases between. Germline V gives CDR1 WNHNN, CDR2 SYGVQD (reference sequence). DNA of the CDR3: TGCGCCAGCTCCGGGACAAGGGCCGCTGAAGCTTTCTTT. It specifies CASSGTRAAEAFF.

The DNA of the CDR3 is TGTGCCAGCAGTTACTGGGACAGGGGAAACTATGGCTACACCTTC. As protein: CASSYWDRGNYGYTF. V gene TRBV28 combines with J gene TRBJ1-2, with 10 bases that match TRBD1. The germline V gene encodes CDR1 MDHEN and CDR2 SYDVKM. Losses at the gene ends were 4 bases for V and 2 bases for J; bases not matched to a gene: 4. The CDR3 is 15 amino acids.

The V and J genes are TRBV5-1 and TRBJ1-1, with 9 bases aligning to TRBD1. This CDR3 region has 14 residues. The germline gives CDR1 SGHRS, CDR2 YFSETQ. V trimming: 4 bases; J trimming: 7 bases; junction bases outside the gene matches: 8. For the CDR3, the DNA is TGCGCCAGCAGCCCTGACCGGGACAGGGTTGAAGCTTTCTTT. This gives the protein CASSPDRDRVEAFF.

The chain joins TRBV6-1 to TRBJ1-5; D not resolved. Trimming shortened V by 6 bases and J by 2 bases, and 8 bases separated the two germline ends. CDR1 and CDR2 from the germline V gene are MNHNS and SASEGT. The CDR3 length is 13 residues. Here the CDR3 DNA reads TGTGCCAGCAGGATCGGGGGCAATCAGCCCCAGCATTTT. Its translation: CASRIGGNQPQHF.

The chain combines TRBV19 with TRBJ2-1; D possibly corresponds to TRBD1 (6 bases). The germline CDR1 and CDR2 sequences are LNHDA and SQIVND (reference sequence). The CDR3 covers 13 residues. V was pared by 5 bases and J by 8 bases, with 13 bases between. In nucleotides, the CDR3 is TGTGCCAGTAGTTTGATACAGGGATATGAGCAGTTCTTC. This gives the protein CASSLIQGYEQFF.

The rearrangement joins TRBV11-2 to TRBJ2-5; the match to TRBD2 covers 9 bases. The CDR3 sequence is 16 residues long. The V gene end was trimmed by 5 bases and the J gene end by 4 bases; junction bases not matched to a gene: 11. Germline CDR1 is SGHAT and CDR2 is FQNNGV. CDR3 bases: TGTGCCAGCAGCCCAGGGGTAGCGGGAGTGGGAGAGACCCAGTACTTC. This gives the protein CASSPGVAGVGETQYF.

The chain employs TRBV5-5 and TRBJ1-3; D gene uncertain. This CDR3 has 17 amino acids. The V and J ends lost 0 bases and 0 bases respectively, with 13 bases between them. Germline V gene data show CDR1 as SGHKS and CDR2 as YYEKEE (reference sequence). The CDR3 is CASSLAGLRTSGNTIYF. The CDR3, as DNA: TGTGCCAGCAGCTTGGCGGGTCTCAGAACCTCTGGAAACACCATATATTTT.

V and J are TRBV6-5 and TRBJ2-3; 9 bases align to TRBD1. The germline CDR1 and CDR2 sequences are MNHEY and SVGAGI. The CDR3 contains 16 residues. The V segment lost 0 bases and the J segment 5 bases; nucleotides outside the gene matches: 6. CDR3 nucleotide sequence: TGTGCCAGCAGTTACTCGACCGGGACAGGGATAGATACGCAGTATTTT. This sequence encodes CASSYSTGTGIDTQYF.

Here the CDR3 DNA reads TGTGCCAGTAGTCCGAGCCTCATGAACACTGAAGCTTTCTTT. Its translation: CASSPSLMNTEAFF. This rearrangement joins TRBV19 to TRBJ1-1; D unresolved. From germline, CDR1 is LNHDA and CDR2 SQIVND (reference sequence). Deletions cut 5 bases from V and 0 bases from J, with 10 bases between. The CDR3 has 14 amino acids.

The V call is TRBV6-1, the J call TRBJ2-7, with D possibly being TRBD2 (6 bases). The CDR3 consists of 18 residues. V dropped 0 bases and J dropped 4 bases, with 22 bases sitting between them. Germline V gene sequence: CDR1 MNHNS, CDR2 SASEGT. The chain's CDR3 is CASSEAPLGGTVQYEQYF. The CDR3 region has the DNA TGTGCCAGCAGTGAAGCGCCTCTAGGCGGGACTGTTCAGTACGAGCAGTACTTC.

The chain is built from TRBV15 and TRBJ2-1, with 8 bases that match TRBD2. V shed 5 bases and J 9 bases; nucleotides not matched to a gene: 18. CDR3 length: 17 residues. From germline, CDR1 is LNHNV and CDR2 YYDKDF (reference sequence). The CDR3 protein is CATSDPSDGRAGVEQFF. CDR3 nucleotide sequence: TGTGCCACCAGCGACCCAAGCGACGGGAGGGCCGGGGTTGAGCAGTTCTTC.

V and J are TRBV10-3 and TRBJ2-3, with 12 bases that match TRBD2. Losses at the gene ends were 2 bases for V and 1 base for J; bases not matched to a gene: 1. CDR1 is ENHRY and CDR2 is SYGVKD in the germline V gene. CDR3 length: 16 residues. In DNA, the CDR3 is TGTGCCATCAGTGAGAGGACTAGCGGGGGCACAGATACGCAGTATTTT. Translated: CAISERTSGGTDTQYF.

V gene TRBV27 combines with J gene TRBJ2-1; no clear D gene. V was shortened by 7 bases and J by 0 bases, with 13 bases between the two germline ends. Germline CDR1 is MNHEY and CDR2 is SMNVEV (reference sequence). This CDR3 contains 15 residues. CDR3 amino acids: CASTPYKSSYNEQFF. The DNA of the CDR3 is TGTGCCAGCACCCCTTACAAGAGCTCCTACAATGAGCAGTTCTTC.

The chain carries TRBV28 and TRBJ2-7; 10 bases fit TRBD2. Per the germline V gene, CDR1 is MDHEN and CDR2 is SYDVKM. J gave up 5 bases and V 4 bases, and 8 bases lay outside the gene matches. The CDR3 is made up of 15 amino acids. CDR3 amino acids: CASSSSLAGWDEQYF. In nucleotides, the CDR3 is TGTGCCAGCAGTTCCTCACTAGCGGGATGGGACGAGCAGTACTTC. Full variable domain (missing parts from reference TRBV28 and TRBJ2-7): DVKVTQSSRYLVKRTGEKVFLECVQDMDHENMFWYRQDPGLGLRLIYFSYDVKMKEKGDIPEGYSVSREKKERFSLILESASTNQTSMYLCASSSSLAGWDEQYFGPGTRLTVT.

This clone was detected only once. This chain uses TRBV5-1 with TRBJ2-5; the D gene is possibly TRBD2 (6 bases). CDR1 and CDR2 from the germline V gene are SGHRS and YFSETQ. V was cut by 2 bases and J by 3 bases, with 8 bases left in between. The CDR3 length is 13 residues. CDR3: CASSFGEEETQYF. DNA for the CDR3: TGCGCCAGCAGCTTCGGGGAGGAAGAGACCCAGTACTTC.

Details on this clone: The same CDR3 arises from other DNA sequences in this sample as well. V gene TRBV29-1 combines with J gene TRBJ2-5, with 8 positions matching TRBD2. This CDR3 has 12 residues. The V segment lost 4 bases and the J segment 8 bases; nucleotides outside the gene matches: 6. Germline CDR1 reads SQVTM; CDR2 reads ANQGSEA. CDR3 bases: TGCAGCGTTGGCGCGGGGGGAGAAACCCAGTACTTC. It translates to CSVGAGGETQYF.

The V gene is TRBV25-1, the J gene TRBJ2-5; D is possibly TRBD2 (5 bases). Trimming left V 6 bases short and J 5 bases short, with 13 bases between. This CDR3 has 13 residues. CDR1 and CDR2 (germline): MGHDK, SYGVNS. CDR3 DNA sequence: TGTGCCAGCAGGGCGGGTCCTAGGGAGACCCAGTACTTC. It translates to CASRAGPRETQYF. Full variable domain (rest looked up from reference TRBV25-1 and TRBJ2-5): EADIYQTPRYLVIGTGKKITLECSQTMGHDKMYWYQQDPGMELHLIHYSYGVNSTEKGDLSSESTVSRIRTEHFPLTLESARPSHTSQYLCASRAGPRETQYFGPGTRLLVL.

The V call is TRBV6-5, the J call TRBJ2-2; D is undetermined. This CDR3 has 13 amino acids. V was trimmed by 6 bases and J by 4 bases, leaving 9 bases between them. The germline CDR1 and CDR2 sequences are MNHEY and SVGAGI. CDR3 loop: CASRSDLTGELFF. In nucleotides, the CDR3 is TGTGCCAGCAGATCTGACCTCACCGGGGAGCTGTTTTTT.

This clone was counted once. This chain uses TRBV30 with TRBJ1-3; D gene unclear. Trimming took off 3 bases at V and 4 bases at J, with 10 bases between the two ends. Germline V CDR1 and CDR2: GTSNPN, SVGIG (reference sequence). The length of the CDR3 is 13 residues. The CDR3, as DNA: TGTGCCTGGAGATGGGGAAGGGGAAACACCATATATTTT. This translates into CAWRWGRGNTIYF.

The chain employs TRBV28 and TRBJ2-2; TRBD1 aligns across 12 bases. Germline V gives CDR1 MDHEN, CDR2 SYDVKM. The CDR3 has 14 residues. Trimming at V came to 8 bases and at J to 2 bases, leaving 0 bases not matched to a gene. The CDR3 region has the DNA TGTGCCAGCGGGACAGGGGGCAACACCGGGGAGCTGTTTTTT. The encoded protein is CASGTGGNTGELFF.

CDR3 sequence reads: CAGASGNTIYF. The DNA of the CDR3 is TGTGCCGGCGCCTCGGGAAACACCATATATTTT. The rearrangement joins TRBV19 to TRBJ1-3; D is unclear. Germline CDR1 and CDR2: LNHDA and SQIVND (reference sequence). Trimming removed 11 bases from V and 4 bases from J, with 9 bases in between. The CDR3 length is 11 residues.

The rearrangement joins TRBV28 to TRBJ2-7, with 12 bases lining up with TRBD2. The CDR3 runs to 15 residues. The V gene end was trimmed by 5 bases and the J gene end by 2 bases; junction bases not matched to a gene: 4. Germline V CDR1 and CDR2: MDHEN, SYDVKM. DNA for the CDR3: TGTGCCAGCAGTGCGCTAGCGGGAGGGCCCTACGAGCAGTACTTC. It codes for CASSALAGGPYEQYF.

This clone was seen only once. The chain is built from TRBV19 and TRBJ2-2, with 14 bases identical to TRBD2. Trimming took 10 bases from V and 6 from J; bases not matched to a gene: 4. Germline V gene data show CDR1 as LNHDA and CDR2 as SQIVND (reference sequence). This CDR3 spans 14 amino acids. CDR3 coding DNA: TGTGCCAATACGACTAGCGGGAGGGCCGGGGAGCTGTTTTTT. Protein product: CANTTSGRAGELFF. The entire variable domain, with the rest obtained from reference TRBV19 and TRBJ2-2, is as follows: DGGITQSPKYLFRKEGQNVTLSCEQNLNHDAMYWYRQDPGQGLRLIYYSQIVNDFQKGDIAEGYSVSREKKESFPLTVTSAQKNPTAFYLCANTTSGRAGELFFGEGSRLTVL.

The chain has TRBV5-5 and TRBJ2-3; the D is unclear. This CDR3 spans 15 amino acids. Germline values: CDR1 SGHKS, CDR2 YYEKEE (reference sequence). V dropped 2 bases and J dropped 1 base, with 11 bases sitting between them. CDR3 region: CASSFVGRGTDTQYF. CDR3 bases: TGTGCCAGCAGCTTTGTCGGGCGCGGCACAGATACGCAGTATTTT. The whole variable domain, remainder taken from reference TRBV5-5 and TRBJ2-3, is DAGVTQSPTHLIKTRGQQVTLRCSPISGHKSVSWYQQVLGQGPQFIFQYYEKEERGRGNFPDRFSARQFPNYSSELNVNALLLGDSALYLCASSFVGRGTDTQYFGPGTRLTVL.

V usage is TRBV5-4 and J usage is TRBJ1-5; TRBD1 matches 8 bases. This CDR3 is 14 amino acids long. V was pared by 1 base and J by 5 bases, with 2 bases of the junction left unmatched. The germline CDR1 and CDR2 sequences are SGHNT and YYREEE (reference sequence). CDR3 loop: CASSLQGAYQPQHF. In nucleotides, the CDR3 is TGTGCCAGCAGCTTGCAGGGGGCGTATCAGCCCCAGCATTTT.

J is TRBJ1-1 and V is TRBV7-9, with 7 positions matching TRBD1. CDR1 SEHNR and CDR2 FQNEAQ come from the germline V gene (reference sequence). The CDR3 is 18 residues long. V lost 1 base and J lost 3; bases outside the gene matches: 14. In DNA form, the CDR3 reads TGTGCCAGCAGCTTAGAAACCGGGACAGCCACCGTGCACACTGAAGCTTTCTTT. This encodes CASSLETGTATVHTEAFF.

As for this clone: The identical CDR3 is also encoded by other nucleotide sequences in the sample. V usage is TRBV15 and J usage is TRBJ2-7; 8 nucleotides align to TRBD1. The germline V gene encodes CDR1 LNHNV and CDR2 YYDKDF (reference sequence). This CDR3 contains 13 residues. Trimming removed 3 bases from V and 4 bases from J; junction bases left unmatched: 2. This chain's CDR3 is CATSRDRVYEQYF. The CDR3 nucleotides are TGTGCCACCAGCAGGGACAGGGTTTACGAGCAGTACTTC.